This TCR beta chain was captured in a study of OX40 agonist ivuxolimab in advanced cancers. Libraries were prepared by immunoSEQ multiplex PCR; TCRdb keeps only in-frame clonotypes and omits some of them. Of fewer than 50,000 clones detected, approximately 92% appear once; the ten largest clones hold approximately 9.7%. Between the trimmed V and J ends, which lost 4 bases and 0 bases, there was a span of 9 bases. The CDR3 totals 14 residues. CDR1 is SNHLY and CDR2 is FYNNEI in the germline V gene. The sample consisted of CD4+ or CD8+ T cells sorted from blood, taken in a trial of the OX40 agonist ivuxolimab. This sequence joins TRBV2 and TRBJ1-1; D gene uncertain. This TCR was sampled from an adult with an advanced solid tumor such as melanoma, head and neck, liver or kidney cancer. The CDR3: CASSGVYLNTEAFF. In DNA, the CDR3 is TGTGCCAGCAGTGGGGTCTACCTGAACACTGAAGCTTTCTTT.